These 23 T cell receptor beta chains originate from one sample sequenced in a study of blood T cells in healthy people across ages. A second PCR, run for about 6 to 11 cycles, used a sample-barcoded 5' primer plus a J-beta primer mix. From the 5' RACE reads, TCRdb called clonotypes with MiXCR, one entry per CDR3 protein. This sample has about 1.6 million distinct CDR3 sequences, with 30% to 40% found just once. Specimen: blood. Every receptor here comes from a woman in her twenties or thirties in good health.

A word on this clonotype: A junction end diverges from the germline sequence, so it may reflect a read error. The CDR3 loop is CAASRGLAYEQYF. In DNA, the CDR3 is TGTGCCGCCAGCCGGGGACTAGCGTACGAGCAGTACTTC. The rearrangement joins TRBV15 to TRBJ2-5; 10 bases map to TRBD2. The DNA matches TRBJ2-7 better at its end, which makes the J call doubtful. The length of the CDR3 is 13 residues. Germline V gene lookup returns CDR1 LNHNV and CDR2 YYDKDF (reference sequence).

This clonotype showed up just a few times. The CDR3 is CASTRESYEQYF. Here the CDR3 DNA reads TGTGCCAGTACGAGGGAATCCTACGAGCAGTACTTC. The chain employs TRBV7-9 and TRBJ2-7; tentatively, D is TRBD2 (5 bases). The germline gives CDR1 SEHNR, CDR2 FQNEAQ (reference sequence). V lost 9 bases, J lost 1 base, and 10 bases lay in between. This CDR3 region has 12 residues.

The V and J genes are TRBV4-1 and TRBJ1-1, with 7 positions matching TRBD1. There are 16 residues in the CDR3. Trimming took 0 bases from V and 3 from J; bases not matched to a gene: 7. Looked up from germline, CDR1 is MGHRA and CDR2 is YSYEKL. DNA of the CDR3: TGCGCCAGCAGCCAAGAAGCTGTTAGGGGGCACACTGAAGCTTTCTTT. Its protein is CASSQEAVRGHTEAFF.

This clonotype was counted a few times. The V call is TRBV21-1, the J call TRBJ2-5; no check of the table's D call, TRBD2, against the DNA was made. TRBV21-1 is designated a pseudogene. The CDR3 is 17 residues long. The CDR3, as DNA: TGTGCCAGCAGCAAAGGTCCCAGGGCCCTACTACAAGAGACCCAGTACTTC. Its protein is CASSKGPRALLQETQYF.

This clonotype was found many times. The rearrangement uses TRBV29-1 and TRBJ2-1; D is possibly TRBD2 (6 bases). There are 13 residues in the CDR3. Trimming took 4 bases from V and 0 from J, leaving 7 bases between them. Germline loops: CDR1 SQVTM, CDR2 ANQGSEA. The CDR3 region is CSVVGSSYNEQFF. Here the CDR3 DNA reads TGCAGCGTTGTCGGGAGCTCCTACAATGAGCAGTTCTTC.

J is TRBJ1-1 and V is TRBV13, with D maybe TRBD1 (5 bases). The CDR3 contains 15 residues. Per germline, CDR1 PRHDT and CDR2 FYEKMQ (reference sequence). Trimming stripped 0 bases from V and 1 base from J, with 9 bases between. DNA of the CDR3: TGTGCCAGCAGCTTAGGGTCCAGGGCGAACACTGAAGCTTTCTTT. Translated: CASSLGSRANTEAFF. The whole variable domain, remainder taken from reference TRBV13 and TRBJ1-1, is AAGVIQSPRHLIKEKRETATLKCYPIPRHDTVYWYQQGPGQDPQFLISFYEKMQSDKGSIPDRFSAQQFSDYHSELNMSSLELGDSALYFCASSLGSRANTEAFFGQGTRLTVV.

Comments on this clonotype: One end of the junction varies from germline; a read error may be responsible. The chain employs TRBV3-1 and TRBJ1-2, with D perhaps matching TRBD1 (5 bases). The V gene's germline CDR1 is LGHDT and CDR2 YNNKEL (reference sequence). This CDR3 has 16 residues. The CDR3 region is CASSPYTGVPNYGHTF. The CDR3 nucleotides read TGTGCCAGCAGCCCGTATACGGGGGTTCCTAACTATGGCCACACCTTC.

V usage is TRBV2 and J usage is TRBJ1-2, with no clear D. CDR3 length: 13 amino acids. The germline V gene encodes CDR1 SNHLY and CDR2 FYNNEI. The germline V and J ends were trimmed by 3 bases and 4 bases, with 9 bases remaining between them. CDR3 coding DNA: TGTGCCAGCAGTGAGGGAGGGATCTATGGCTACACCTTC. Protein sequence: CASSEGGIYGYTF.

The CDR3, as DNA: TGCAGTGCTAGTCCCGCCCTGGGCGAGCAGTACTTC. It is translated as CSASPALGEQYF. The chain combines TRBV20-1 with TRBJ2-4; D is unresolved. The J call may be mistaken, given a closer DNA end match to TRBJ2-7. Germline-derived CDR1 and CDR2 are DFQATT and SNEGSKA (reference sequence). The CDR3 is 12 amino acids.

This clonotype was detected only a few times. The genes are TRBV20-1 and TRBJ2-5; TRBD2 agrees at 7 bases. Germline CDR1 and CDR2: DFQATT and SNEGSKA (reference sequence). V was pared by 6 bases and J by 2 bases, with 12 bases of the junction left unmatched. The CDR3 has 15 residues. CDR3 nucleotide sequence: TGCAGTGCCAGAATGACGGGAGGTTGGCAAGAGACCCAGTACTTC. Translating it yields CSARMTGGWQETQYF.

This clonotype was seen ten or more times. V gene TRBV29-1 combines with J gene TRBJ2-4; 8 bases line up with TRBD1. Germline V gene lookup returns CDR1 SQVTM and CDR2 ANQGSEA. V lost 5 bases, J lost 3 bases, and 6 bases stayed unmatched. The CDR3 is 14 residues long. The CDR3 DNA reads as TGCAGCGTTCAGGGGGCAGAAGGCAAAAACATTCAGTACTTC. Translation gives CSVQGAEGKNIQYF.

This clonotype was recorded a few times. The J gene is TRBJ1-2, the V gene TRBV4-2; 12 bases agree with TRBD1. V lost 6 bases, J lost 8 bases, and 7 bases stayed unmatched. Germline values: CDR1 LGHNA, CDR2 YNFKEQ. The CDR3 spans 14 residues. The CDR3 DNA reads TGTGCCAGCAGACGGGACAGGGGGCGCGAAGGCTACACCTTC. Protein product: CASRRDRGREGYTF.

The table lists this clonotype with a few counts. This chain links TRBV5-8 with TRBJ2-1; 13 bases fit TRBD2. This CDR3 comprises 18 residues. V lost 3 bases and J lost 8; bases outside the gene matches: 14. CDR1 is SGHTS and CDR2 is YDEGEE in the germline V gene. The CDR3 reads CASSWTSGSSLAVDEQFF. DNA of the CDR3: TGTGCCAGCAGCTGGACTAGCGGGAGCTCCCTCGCGGTCGATGAGCAGTTCTTC.

This sequence joins TRBV20-1 and TRBJ2-1; 10 bases fit TRBD2. Germline CDR1 reads DFQATT; CDR2 reads SNEGSKA (reference sequence). J was trimmed by 3 bases and V by 1 base; bases with no gene match: 15. This CDR3 has 19 amino acids. DNA of the CDR3: TGCAGTGCTAGAGGGGGGTTCGGGAGCGGGAGGGACCTCTACAATGAGCAGTTCTTC. Translation: CSARGGFGSGRDLYNEQFF.

The chain recombines TRBV20-1 with TRBJ2-3; possible D gene TRBD2, 6 bases. There are 18 residues in the CDR3. CDR1 and CDR2 from the germline V gene are DFQATT and SNEGSKA (reference sequence). V was trimmed by 1 base and J by 2 bases, leaving 22 bases between them. The CDR3 loop reads CSARAGHRGLRHTDTQYF. CDR3 DNA sequence: TGCAGTGCTAGAGCAGGTCATCGGGGACTTAGACACACAGATACGCAGTATTTT.

The rearrangement links TRBV6-5 to TRBJ2-7; no definite D call. CDR1 MNHEY and CDR2 SVGAGI come from the germline V gene. CDR3 length: 14 amino acids. The ends were cut back, 0 bases at V and 1 base at J, with 7 bases in the middle. This chain's CDR3 is CASSYSDGSYEQYF. The CDR3 DNA reads as TGTGCCAGCAGTTACTCGGACGGGTCCTACGAGCAGTACTTC.

Only a few counts were recorded for this clonotype. CDR3 coding DNA: TGTGCCAGCAGCATTAATGAAGGACATACCGGCTACACCTTC. This translates into CASSINEGHTGYTF. V gene TRBV6-5 combines with J gene TRBJ1-2; TRBD1 is a possible D gene (5 bases). Germline CDR1 reads MNHEY; CDR2 reads SVGAGI. The CDR3 totals 14 residues. Between the trimmed V and J ends, which lost 6 bases and 8 bases, there was a span of 19 bases.

This clonotype has only a few counts. V is TRBV3-1 and J is TRBJ1-5; no clear D gene. CDR1 and CDR2 (germline): LGHDT, YNNKEL (reference sequence). The V gene lost 1 base and the J gene lost 4 bases, with 11 bases spanning the gap. This CDR3 is 15 amino acids long. The CDR3 region has the DNA TGTGCCAGCAGCCAAGGGCCAGGAGGTAATCAGCCCCAGCATTTT. This codes for CASSQGPGGNQPQHF.

The genes are TRBV9 and TRBJ1-1; no definite D call. The CDR3 covers 13 residues. V lost 4 bases and J lost 0, with 7 bases in between. Per the germline V gene, CDR1 is SGDLS and CDR2 is YYNGEE. Here the CDR3 DNA reads TGTGCCAGCAGCCCCGTGATGAACACTGAAGCTTTCTTT. It specifies CASSPVMNTEAFF.

The V call is TRBV20-1, the J call TRBJ2-4; TRBD2 might be the D (6 bases). Germline lookup yields CDR1 DFQATT and CDR2 SNEGSKA (reference sequence). This CDR3 contains 13 residues. V was pared by 6 bases and J by 8 bases, with 17 bases between. CDR3 protein: CSADRTGAHIQYF. The CDR3 region has the DNA TGCAGTGCCGATCGTACGGGAGCTCACATTCAGTACTTC.

V is TRBV20-1 and J is TRBJ2-3; the D call may be TRBD1 or TRBD2 (5 bases each). This CDR3 has 16 residues. From germline, CDR1 is DFQATT and CDR2 SNEGSKA (reference sequence). V was shortened by 6 bases and J by 4 bases, with 23 bases between the two germline ends. CDR3 sequence reads: CSADPLAGRAADTQYF. Written as DNA, the CDR3 is TGCAGTGCCGACCCCTTAGCAGGGAGAGCCGCAGATACGCAGTATTTT.

The chain carries TRBV7-2 and TRBJ2-3; 8 nucleotides match TRBD2. The CDR3 loop spans 15 amino acids. With 5 bases clipped from V and 4 bases from J, the junction kept 8 bases outside the gene matches. Looked up from germline, CDR1 is SGHTA and CDR2 is FQGNSA. CDR3 region: CASSPWAGGSDTQYF. The DNA for the CDR3 is TGTGCCAGCAGCCCTTGGGCGGGGGGCTCAGATACGCAGTATTTT.

The rearrangement joins TRBV19 to TRBJ1-2; D not certain. Germline V CDR1 and CDR2: LNHDA, SQIVND (reference sequence). V lost 4 bases and J 2 bases, leaving 14 bases between the germline ends. The CDR3 is made up of 15 amino acids. The CDR3 reads CASSTLRTENYGYTF. The DNA for the CDR3 is TGTGCCAGTAGTACCTTAAGGACGGAGAACTATGGCTACACCTTC. Combining the CDR3 with reference TRBV19 and TRBJ1-2 gives the whole variable domain DGGITQSPKYLFRKEGQNVTLSCEQNLNHDAMYWYRQDPGQGLRLIYYSQIVNDFQKGDIAEGYSVSREKKESFPLTVTSAQKNPTAFYLCASSTLRTENYGYTFGSGTRLTVV.